The clone carrying this T cell receptor beta chain was seen a few times. Its antigen is as yet unknown. This CDR3 is built from 14 residues. J was trimmed by 6 bases and V by 7 bases; bases with no gene match: 9. CDR1 is MDHEN, CDR2 SYDVKM, per germline. In TCRdb, the RT-PCR reads were re-called with MiXCR into one record per CDR3 protein. The data hold hundreds of thousands of distinct CDR3 sequences, with about 15% observed a single time. The data were taken from a study of response to subunit inactivated influenza vaccine. Study-wide findings and caveats: Authors suggested each seasonal influenza vaccination recruits few new T cells.

Sequencing used PBMCs from blood, obtained around two weeks before vaccination. This TCR was sampled from a man aged 50-59 years who received an inactivated influenza vaccine. V is TRBV28 and J is TRBJ1-2, with 9 bases matching TRBD1. CDR3 in amino acids: CASNPRDREHGYTF. CDR3 DNA sequence: TGTGCCAGCAATCCCCGGGACAGGGAGCATGGCTACACCTTC.